The clone carrying this TCR beta chain was counted only a few times. TCRdb re-called the 5' RACE reads with MiXCR, one entry per CDR3 protein. The repertoire has tens of thousands of distinct CDR3 sequences, roughly 12% of them found once; the top ten carry 4.8%. Germline CDR1 and CDR2: SGHAT and FQNNGV. This CDR3 has 15 amino acids. Trimming removed 5 bases at V and 7 bases at J, with 18 bases between. This entry comes from a study of early T cells in non-severe SARS-CoV-2 infection. The chain employs TRBV11-2 and TRBJ1-5; D perhaps matches TRBD1 (6 bases). The sequenced sample was whole blood. This TCR came from an adult who was a healthcare worker with PCR-confirmed SARS-CoV-2 infection or an uninfected control (not recorded which). CDR3 DNA sequence: TGTGCCAGCAGCCTTGACCCCGGGACACCGCAGCCCCAGCATTTT. This sequence encodes CASSLDPGTPQPQHF.